The rows below give T cell receptor beta chains drawn from one sample of a study of cytomegalovirus exposure and HLA in healthy donors. The repertoire was sequenced with immunoSEQ multiplex PCR; TCRdb's copy has only in-frame clones and lacks some. This table has approximately 64,000 clones, around 77% appearing once. Sequencing was done on a sample of PBMCs. The receptors were gathered from a male donor in good health and CMV-seropositive. The CDR3 runs from the conserved cysteine through the conserved F or W. Each record gives: clone size, D gene, J gene, V gene, CDR3 DNA, CDR3 protein. The D gene is left open where the match is weak. Size values are once, few and many counts, or a class for expanded clones, and some rows have none.

NA TRBD2 TRBJ2-5 TRBV5-1 TGCGCCAGCAGCTTGGGAGCTAGCGGGGGCGACCAAGAGACCCAGTACTTC CASSLGASGGDQETQYF
NA TRBD1 TRBJ2-1 TRBV5-8 TGTGCCAGCGTCGGGACAGAGTACAATGAGCAGTTCTTC CASVGTEYNEQFF
NA TRBD1 TRBJ1-2 TRBV4-3 TGCGCCAGCAGCCAAGAATATACAGGGGGCCTAGCCACCCCTAACTATGGCTACACCTTC CASSQEYTGGLATPNYGYTF
NA NA TRBJ1-2 TRBV7-8 TGTGCCAGCAGACCCTCCAGGGCAATGAGGGGCTACACCTTC CASRPSRAMRGYTF
NA NA TRBJ2-1 TRBV30 TGTGCCTGGAGTACAATAGCCATAAATGAGCAGTTCTTC CAWSTIAINEQFF
NA TRBD1 TRBJ1-2 TRBV19 TGTGCCAGTAGTACTCTACAGGGGGTGGACTATGGCTACACCTTC CASSTLQGVDYGYTF
NA TRBD1 TRBJ1-2 TRBV6-5 TGTGCCAGCAGTCGACAGGGGACCAACTATGGCTACACCTTC CASSRQGTNYGYTF
NA TRBD1 TRBJ1-1 TRBV10-3 TGTGCCATGGGGACAGAGAACACTGAAGCTTTCTTT CAMGTENTEAFF
few TRBD1 TRBJ2-1 TRBV27 TGTGCCAGCAGGGGCACCGGGACAGGGAACAATGAGCAGTTCTTC CASRGTGTGNNEQFF
NA TRBD2 TRBJ2-7 TRBV30 TGTGCCTGGAGTCGTAGCGGGGCTCCCGTCGAGCAGTACTTC CAWSRSGAPVEQYF
NA TRBD1 TRBJ1-2 TRBV6-6 TGTGCCAGCAGCTTCACCGGGACAGGGGAGGGAGGCTACACCTTC CASSFTGTGEGGYTF
NA TRBD1 TRBJ1-5 TRBV27 TGTGCCAGCAGCGGACAGGGGACCAATCAGCCCCAGCATTTT CASSGQGTNQPQHF
once TRBD1 TRBJ1-2 TRBV19 TGTGCCCTCAGATCAGGGGGTCCGGGCGGCTACACCTTC CALRSGGPGGYTF
NA NA TRBJ2-7 TRBV2 TGTGCCCAGCAACGGGGGGCCCCTTCCTACGAGCAGTACTTC CAQQRGAPSYEQYF
NA TRBD1 TRBJ1-1 TRBV7-3 TGTGCCAGCAGCGACACCGGGACAGAGGAAGCTTTCTTT CASSDTGTEEAFF
NA NA TRBJ1-1 TRBV27 TGTGCCAGCAGTTCTCCGGGTACCGGGAACACTGAAGCTTTCTTT CASSSPGTGNTEAFF
few TRBD1 TRBJ1-1 TRBV30 TGTGCCTGGAGTCCGGGACAGGGGGCTACTGAAGCTTTCTTT CAWSPGQGATEAFF
NA TRBD2 TRBJ2-1 TRBV4-3 TGCGCCAGCAGCCACCCACTAGCGGGGGATAATGAGCAGTTCTTC CASSHPLAGDNEQFF
NA TRBD1 TRBJ1-2 TRBV5-4 TGTGCCAGCAACATCGAGGGCTGGAAGGACAGGGAGTTTAAGGGCTACACCTTC CASNIEGWKDREFKGYTF
few NA TRBJ1-4 TRBV5-1 TGCGCCAGCAGCGGTGAGAATGAAAAACTGTTTTTT CASSGENEKLFF
NA NA TRBJ2-7 TRBV6-1 TGTGCCAGCAGTGAAAATACAGACTACGAGCAGTACTTC CASSENTDYEQYF
NA NA TRBJ2-1 TRBV7-9 TGTGCCAGCAGCTCCACAGTTCCGAATGAGCAGTTCTTC CASSSTVPNEQFF
NA TRBD1 TRBJ2-7 TRBV6-6 TGTGCCAGCACCAGGGGGACCTCCTACGAGCAGTACTTC CASTRGTSYEQYF
NA NA TRBJ2-3 TRBV7-3 TGTGCCAGCAGCGGTTTGGGGGGGGCCGCAGATACGCAGTATTTT CASSGLGGAADTQYF
NA NA TRBJ2-3 TRBV7-9 TGTGCCAGCAGCCCCTTCACAGATACGCAGTATTTT CASSPFTDTQYF
NA NA TRBJ1-2 TRBV7-3 TGTGCCAGCAGTTTGGCGTCGGTGAGAGGCTGCACCTTC CASSLASVRGCTF
NA TRBD1 TRBJ1-6 TRBV4-1 TGCGCCAGCAGCCAGAGAGACAGGGAAGCCTTTTATAATTCACCCCTCCACTTT CASSQRDREAFYNSPLHF
NA NA TRBJ1-5 TRBV27 TGTGCCAGCAGTTTAAATCCCGGGACTCGCAATCAGCCCCAGCATTTT CASSLNPGTRNQPQHF
few NA TRBJ1-1 TRBV6-5 TGTGCCAGCAGTTTTTCAGGGAACACTGAAGCTTTCTTT CASSFSGNTEAFF
few NA TRBJ2-3 TRBV30 TGTGCCTGGGCCCTCAAGGGGTTCACAGATACGCAGTATTTT CAWALKGFTDTQYF
NA NA TRBJ1-6 TRBV7-2 TGTGCCAGCAGCTTAGCTTCCGACAGGATGGGTTCACCCCTCCACTTT CASSLASDRMGSPLHF
NA TRBD1 TRBJ1-5 TRBV4-1 TGCGCCAGCAGCCAAACGACAGGGGGCGCAGGACAGCCCCAGCATTTT CASSQTTGGAGQPQHF
NA NA TRBJ1-2 TRBV2 TGTGCCAGCAGTGATTTTCCAGGGATGTTGGATGGCTACACCTTC CASSDFPGMLDGYTF
once TRBD2 TRBJ2-1 TRBV5-1 TGCGCCAGCAGCGCAAACGGGGGGGGATCCGTGAATTATGAGCAGTTCTTC CASSANGGGSVNYEQFF
once NA TRBJ1-1 TRBV7-6 TGTGCCAGCAGCGCAGACAGCTTGAACACTGAAGCTTTCTTT CASSADSLNTEAFF
NA NA TRBJ2-7 TRBV11-3 TGTGCCAGCAGCCTTGGCCCGACCTACGAGCAGTACTTC CASSLGPTYEQYF
NA TRBD2 TRBJ2-5 TRBV10-1 TGCGCCAGCAGAGAGGGACTAACCAGGGAGACCCAGTACTTC CASREGLTRETQYF
NA NA TRBJ1-2 TRBV5-6 TGTGCCAGCAGCTTGACACCCTATGGCTACACCTTC CASSLTPYGYTF
NA NA TRBJ1-6 TRBV7-6 TGTGCCAGCAGCCGGACAGTCTCCTATAATTCACCCCTCCACTTT CASSRTVSYNSPLHF
NA TRBD1 TRBJ1-2 TRBV4-1 TGCGCCAGCAGCCAAGATGGACAGGGGCAGAGCTATGGCTACACCTTC CASSQDGQGQSYGYTF
NA TRBD1 TRBJ2-1 TRBV23-1 TGCGCCAGCAGTCCCGCGGACAGGAACAATGAGCAGTTCTTC CASSPADRNNEQFF
NA NA TRBJ2-1 TRBV6-4 TGTGCCAGCACCGCGGTACTAGCATACAATGAGCAGTTCTTC CASTAVLAYNEQFF
NA NA TRBJ1-1 TRBV6-5 TGTGCCAGCAGTCCCCCGGGCACTGAAGCTTTCTTT CASSPPGTEAFF
NA TRBD1 TRBJ1-5 TRBV4-3 TGCGCCAGCAGCCAAGGCCCGGGACAGGGAAATCAGCCCCAGCATTTT CASSQGPGQGNQPQHF
NA NA TRBJ1-2 TRBV2 TGTGCCAGCACCCCGTCGGGACTGAACTATGGCTACACCTTC CASTPSGLNYGYTF
NA NA TRBJ2-5 TRBV2 TGTGCCAGCAGTGAGGGGCGGGGGCGCGAAGAGACCCAGTACTTC CASSEGRGREETQYF
NA NA TRBJ1-2 TRBV30 TGTGCCTGGAGTGTGCAAGGGGCTCTCTATGGCTACACCTTC CAWSVQGALYGYTF
NA NA TRBJ1-5 TRBV19 TGTGCCAGTAGCCAAGTCGGCGGAAATCAGCCCCAGCATTTT CASSQVGGNQPQHF
few TRBD1 TRBJ2-5 TRBV7-9 TGTGCCAGCAGCTTGGGACAGGCCCCACAAGAGACCCAGTACTTC CASSLGQAPQETQYF
NA NA TRBJ1-1 TRBV30 TGTGCCTGGAGTGTACAGGTGAACACTGAAGCTTTCTTT CAWSVQVNTEAFF
NA NA TRBJ1-1 TRBV19 TGTGCCAGCGCGAGCGGGTCCACTGAAGCTTTCTTT CASASGSTEAFF
once NA TRBJ1-4 TRBV9 TGTGCCAGCAGCGTAGGAGGGTCTAATGAAAAACTGTTTTTT CASSVGGSNEKLFF
NA TRBD1 TRBJ1-2 TRBV4-3 TGCGCCAGCAGGGACAGGGGAGGAGGAGGCTACACCTTC CASRDRGGGGYTF